Shown below are 7 T cell receptor beta chains from a single sample sequenced in a study of T cells in Graves' hyperthyroidism and ophthalmopathy. TCR beta CDR3 regions were amplified from RNA. HTBI primers were used for first-round RT-PCR of the TCR CDR3. TCRdb reanalysed the multiplex PCR reads using MiXCR and keeps one entry per CDR3 protein. The repertoire consists of some 600,000 distinct CDR3 sequences, with about 15% occurring once and the leading ten covering 5.5% to 7.5%. What was sequenced was blood. The receptors originated from a woman in her 30s with Graves' hyperthyroidism that later progressed to Graves' ophthalmopathy.

Concerning this clonotype itself: A read error may be the cause here, since a much bigger clone is one base away. The chain carries TRBV3-1 and TRBJ2-2; D is unclear. The length of the CDR3 is 13 residues. V dropped 7 bases and J dropped 1 base, with 7 bases sitting between them. Looked up from germline, CDR1 is LGHDT and CDR2 is YNNKEL (reference sequence). CDR3 nucleotides: TGTGCCAGCAACGTAGAGAACACCGGGGAGCTGTTTTTT. Its protein product is CASNVENTGELFF.

This clonotype was counted at least ten times. The chain has TRBV14 and TRBJ2-1; TRBD1 is a possible D gene (6 bases). The CDR3 is made up of 17 amino acids. V was trimmed by 4 bases and J by 1 base, leaving 17 bases between them. Looked up from germline, CDR1 is SGHDN and CDR2 is FVKESK. The CDR3: CASSPLSGTSSYNEQFF. DNA for the CDR3: TGTGCCAGCAGCCCCCTTTCGGGGACATCATCCTACAATGAGCAGTTCTTC.

This clonotype was seen at least ten times. A much larger clonotype is one base distant, so this may be a read error. The J gene is TRBJ2-1, the V gene TRBV2; D not resolved. Germline CDR1 reads SNHLY; CDR2 reads FYNNEI. Between the trimmed V and J ends, which lost 6 bases and 6 bases, there was a span of 9 bases. The CDR3 length is 12 residues. CDR3: CASSPGPNEQFF. DNA for the CDR3: TGTGCCAGCAGCCCCGGACCCAATGAGCAGTTCTTC.

This clonotype was seen at least ten times. The V and J genes are TRBV2 and TRBJ1-4, with 9 nucleotides matching TRBD1. Germline CDR1 and CDR2: SNHLY and FYNNEI. Trimming at V came to 9 bases and at J to 8 bases, leaving 10 bases not matched to a gene. There are 14 residues in the CDR3. The CDR3 coding sequence is TGTGCCAGTCTCCCCGGGACAGGGACCGAAAAACTGTTTTTT. It specifies CASLPGTGTEKLFF.

The sample holds many counts of this clonotype. The chain has TRBV27 and TRBJ2-1; 7 nucleotides align to TRBD1. Germline CDR1 reads MNHEY; CDR2 reads SMNVEV (reference sequence). This CDR3 has 15 amino acids. V lost 7 bases and J lost 0; bases outside the gene matches: 6. The chain's CDR3 is CASTLGQSSYNEQFF. The CDR3 nucleotides are TGTGCCAGCACCCTGGGACAGAGCTCCTACAATGAGCAGTTCTTC.

Written as DNA, the CDR3 is TGTGCCAGCAGTTTAGTAGGGTGGGGCCCCTACGAGCAGTACTTC. Its protein is CASSLVGWGPYEQYF. The chain couples TRBV12-3 or TRBV12-4 to TRBJ2-7; maybe TRBD1 (5 bases). CDR3 length equals 15 residues. V lost 1 base to trimming and J lost 2 bases, with 12 bases between them.

The genes are TRBV29-1 and TRBJ2-3; D ambiguous. The CDR3 has 12 amino acids. Germline V lookup: CDR1 SQVTM, CDR2 ANQGSEA. Between the trimmed V and J ends, which lost 4 bases and 6 bases, there was a span of 11 bases. The CDR3 DNA sequence: TGCAGCGTTGGACTCCCCGGGGATACGCAGTATTTT. Amino acids: CSVGLPGDTQYF.